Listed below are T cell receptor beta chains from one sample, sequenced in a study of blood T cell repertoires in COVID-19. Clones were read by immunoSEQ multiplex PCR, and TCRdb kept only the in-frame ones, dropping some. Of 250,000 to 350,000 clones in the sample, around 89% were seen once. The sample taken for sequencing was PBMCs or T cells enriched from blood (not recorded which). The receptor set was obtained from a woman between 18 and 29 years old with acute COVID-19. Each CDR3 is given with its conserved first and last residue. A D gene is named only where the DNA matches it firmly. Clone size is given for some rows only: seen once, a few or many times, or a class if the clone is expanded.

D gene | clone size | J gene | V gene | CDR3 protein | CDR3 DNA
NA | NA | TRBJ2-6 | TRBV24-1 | CATSDSAGANVLTF | TGTGCCACCAGTGATTCGGCTGGGGCCAACGTCCTGACTTTC
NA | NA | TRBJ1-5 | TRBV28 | CASSNSLFIMSQHF | TGTGCCAGCAGTAACAGCCTTTTTATCATGTCCCAGCATTTT
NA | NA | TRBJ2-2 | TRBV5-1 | CATAWGQGDTGELFF | TGCGCCACCGCCTGGGGGCAGGGAGACACCGGGGAGCTGTTTTTT
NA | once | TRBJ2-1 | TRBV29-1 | CSVAGSSNEQFF | TGCAGCGTTGCAGGGTCAAGCAATGAGCAGTTCTTC
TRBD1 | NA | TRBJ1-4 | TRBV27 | CASSWTGTNEKLFF | TGTGCCAGCAGCTGGACAGGGACTAATGAAAAACTGTTTTTT
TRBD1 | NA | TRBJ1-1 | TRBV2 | CASSVRTGGNTEAFF | TGTGCCAGCAGTGTACGGACAGGGGGCAACACTGAAGCTTTCTTT
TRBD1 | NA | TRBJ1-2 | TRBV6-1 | CASSEWVDRGKNGYTF | TGTGCCAGCAGTGAATGGGTCGACAGGGGGAAGAATGGCTACACCTTC
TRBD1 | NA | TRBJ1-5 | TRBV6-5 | CATSRDRDQPQHF | TGTGCCACCTCCCGGGACAGGGACCAGCCCCAGCATTTT
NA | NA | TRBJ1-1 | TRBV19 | CASSIGATEAFF | TGTGCCAGTAGTATAGGGGCGACTGAAGCTTTCTTT
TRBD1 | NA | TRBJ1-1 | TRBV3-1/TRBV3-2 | CASSQDSGTGLNTEAFF | TGTGCCAGCAGCCAAGATTCCGGGACAGGTTTGAACACTGAAGCTTTCTTT
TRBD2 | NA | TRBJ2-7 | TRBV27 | CASSSPTSGFSYEQYF | TGTGCCAGCAGTTCTCCGACTAGCGGTTTTTCCTACGAGCAGTACTTC
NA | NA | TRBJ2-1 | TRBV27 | CASSLALADNEQFF | TGTGCCAGCAGTTTAGCACTAGCAGACAATGAGCAGTTCTTC
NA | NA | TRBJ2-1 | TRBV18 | CASSLFSYNEQFF | TGTGCCAGCTCTCTCTTCTCCTACAATGAGCAGTTCTTC
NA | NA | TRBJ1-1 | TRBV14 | CASSRRQASEAFF | TGTGCCAGCAGCCGTAGACAGGCTAGTGAAGCTTTCTTT
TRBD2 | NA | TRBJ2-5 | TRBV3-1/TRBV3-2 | CASSQGWTSRETQYF | TGTGCCAGCAGCCAAGGTTGGACTAGCCGGGAGACCCAGTACTTC
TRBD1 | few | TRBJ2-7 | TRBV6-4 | CASSGPDPGQGAYEQYF | TGTGCCAGCAGTGGACCTGACCCGGGACAGGGCGCCTACGAGCAGTACTTC
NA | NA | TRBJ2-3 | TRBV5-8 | CASSFGVAQSTDTQYF | TGTGCCAGCAGCTTTGGAGTAGCGCAGAGCACAGATACGCAGTATTTT
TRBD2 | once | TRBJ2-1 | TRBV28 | CASSTAGSYNEQFF | TGTGCCAGCAGTACAGCGGGGTCCTACAATGAGCAGTTCTTC
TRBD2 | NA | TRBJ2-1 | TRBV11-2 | CASSSLAGGYNEQFF | TGTGCCAGCAGCTCCCTAGCGGGAGGTTACAATGAGCAGTTCTTC
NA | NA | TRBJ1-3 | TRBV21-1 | CASRGSRKDTRRPRNTIYF | TGTGCCAGCCGGGGGAGCAGGAAAGATACGAGACGTCCGAGAAACACCATATATTTT
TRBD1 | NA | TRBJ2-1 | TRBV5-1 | CASSPQGNSYNEQFF | TGCGCCAGCAGCCCACAGGGGAACTCCTACAATGAGCAGTTCTTC
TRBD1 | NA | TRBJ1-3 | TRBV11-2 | CASSTWTGAPGNTIYF | TGTGCCAGCAGCACCTGGACAGGGGCACCTGGAAACACCATATATTTT
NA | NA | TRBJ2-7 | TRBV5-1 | CASSLEAGSIYEQYF | TGCGCCAGCAGCTTGGAGGCAGGGTCAATCTACGAGCAGTACTTC
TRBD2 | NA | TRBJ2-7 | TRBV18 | CASSFGLAGEDGEQYF | TGTGCCAGCTCCTTTGGACTAGCGGGAGAAGATGGCGAGCAGTACTTC
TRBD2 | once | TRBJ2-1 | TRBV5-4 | CASSFSGRSYNEQFF | TGTGCCAGCAGCTTTAGCGGGAGGAGCTACAATGAGCAGTTCTTC
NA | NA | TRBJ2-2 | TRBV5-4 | CASSPDLDTGELFF | TGTGCCAGCAGCCCAGACCTAGACACCGGGGAGCTGTTTTTT
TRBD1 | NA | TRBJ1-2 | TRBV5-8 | CASSPRTGGADGYTF | TGTGCCAGCAGCCCCCGGACAGGGGGCGCCGATGGCTACACCTTC